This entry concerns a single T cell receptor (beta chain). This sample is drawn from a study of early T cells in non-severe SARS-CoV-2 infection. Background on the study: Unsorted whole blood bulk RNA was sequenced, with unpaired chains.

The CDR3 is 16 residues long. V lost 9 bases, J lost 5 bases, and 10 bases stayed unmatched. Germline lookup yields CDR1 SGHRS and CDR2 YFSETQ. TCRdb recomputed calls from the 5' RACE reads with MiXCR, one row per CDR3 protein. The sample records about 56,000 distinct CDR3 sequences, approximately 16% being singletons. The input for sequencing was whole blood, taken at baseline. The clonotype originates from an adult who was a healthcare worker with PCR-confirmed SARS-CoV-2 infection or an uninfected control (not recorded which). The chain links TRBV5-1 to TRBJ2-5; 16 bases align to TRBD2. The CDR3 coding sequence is TGCGCCACCGTCCCGGGACTAGCGGGAGGGATGGAGACCCAGTACTTC. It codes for CATVPGLAGGMETQYF.